What follows are 15 T cell receptor beta chains derived from one specimen sequenced in a study of cytomegalovirus exposure and HLA in healthy donors. The PCR was carried out with 60 Vbeta primers and 13 Jbeta primers. The protocol was immunoSEQ multiplex PCR, while the TCRdb copy is restricted to in-frame clones and leaves out a portion. This sample has 150,000 to 200,000 clones, with 79% found just once. Specimen: PBMCs. These receptors originate from a woman aged 50 to 60 in good health and CMV-seronegative.

The V gene is TRBV20-1, the J gene TRBJ1-1; possibly TRBD1 for D (6 bases). The length of the CDR3 is 10 residues. Germline-derived CDR1 and CDR2 are DFQATT and SNEGSKA (reference sequence). Trimming stripped 3 bases from V and 7 bases from J, with 6 bases between. The CDR3 reads CSARDSEAFF. In DNA, the CDR3 is TGCAGTGCTAGGGACAGTGAAGCTTTCTTT.

The sample holds a few counts of this clone. This chain links TRBV25-1 with TRBJ1-2, with TRBD1 identical over 8 bases. CDR1 is MGHDK, CDR2 SYGVNS, per germline. The CDR3 extends over 13 amino acids. V shed 6 bases and J 8 bases; nucleotides not matched to a gene: 8. The DNA for the CDR3 is TGTGCCAGCAGGACAGGGGCAGCAAGCGGCTACACCTTC. It encodes CASRTGAASGYTF.

This rearrangement joins TRBV5-4 to TRBJ1-2; tentatively, D is TRBD1 (6 bases). Trimming shortened V by 0 bases and J by 4 bases, and 10 bases separated the two germline ends. CDR3 length equals 14 residues. Germline V CDR1 and CDR2: SGHNT, YYREEE (reference sequence). The CDR3 spells CASSLGGGVYGYTF. The CDR3 nucleotides are TGTGCCAGCAGCTTGGGAGGGGGGGTCTATGGCTACACCTTC.

The chain couples TRBV13 to TRBJ2-2, with D unclear. Germline V gene sequence: CDR1 PRHDT, CDR2 FYEKMQ (reference sequence). The CDR3 is 15 residues long. Trimming shortened V by 1 base and J by 4 bases, and 10 bases separated the two germline ends. The CDR3 region is CASSLEGSGTGELFF. CDR3 DNA: TGTGCCAGCAGCTTAGAAGGATCGGGCACCGGGGAGCTGTTTTTT.

This chain uses TRBV29-1 with TRBJ2-1; 15 bases agree with TRBD2. With 6 bases clipped from V and 10 bases from J, the junction kept 7 bases outside the gene matches. The germline V gene has CDR1 SQVTM and CDR2 ANQGSEA. CDR3 length equals 14 residues. Here the CDR3 reads CSVPGLAGGREQFF. The CDR3 DNA is TGCAGCGTACCCGGACTAGCGGGAGGGCGAGAGCAGTTCTTC.

J is TRBJ2-7 and V is TRBV2, with TRBD1 matching over 9 bases. Germline V gene data show CDR1 as SNHLY and CDR2 as FYNNEI. This CDR3 is 16 amino acids long. V lost 0 bases, J lost 4 bases, and 7 bases stayed unmatched. The CDR3 nucleotides read TGTGCCAGCAGTGAAGCGGGGACAGGGTATGGGTACGAGCAGTACTTC. Translating gives CASSEAGTGYGYEQYF.

This chain uses TRBV28 with TRBJ2-3; TRBD2 is a possible D gene (5 bases). V was pared by 6 bases and J by 0 bases, with 13 bases between. This CDR3 is 15 amino acids long. Per the germline V gene, CDR1 is MDHEN and CDR2 is SYDVKM. Here the CDR3 reads CASRPSSASTDTQYF. The CDR3 nucleotides read TGTGCCAGCAGACCTAGCAGTGCTAGCACAGATACGCAGTATTTT.

The chain has TRBV5-1 and TRBJ1-1; a weak D match, TRBD1 (5 bases). The CDR3 covers 13 residues. V was pared by 4 bases and J by 2 bases, with 9 bases between. In germline, CDR1 is SGHRS, CDR2 YFSETQ. This CDR3 is CASSPGGNTEAFF. CDR3 DNA sequence: TGCGCCAGCAGCCCCGGGGGTAACACTGAAGCTTTCTTT.

This clone was seen a single time. This rearrangement joins TRBV6-1 to TRBJ2-7; 12 bases match TRBD2. Trimming took 6 bases from V and 9 from J; bases not matched to a gene: 9. CDR1 is MNHNS, CDR2 SASEGT, per germline. This CDR3 spans 14 amino acids. The CDR3 bases are TGTGCCAGCAGCGGACTAGCGGGACAAATGATGCAGTACTTC. Protein sequence: CASSGLAGQMMQYF.

The chain carries TRBV4-1 and TRBJ2-5, with TRBD2 matching 12 bases. The J call may be wrong; the DNA end is better matched by TRBJ2-7. Germline V CDR1 and CDR2: MGHRA, YSYEKL. This CDR3 contains 16 residues. The CDR3 region has the DNA TGCGCCAGCAGCCAAGGGACTAGCGGGGCACGCTACGAGCAGTACTTC. It encodes CASSQGTSGARYEQYF.

The J gene is TRBJ2-1, the V gene TRBV7-9; TRBD2 matches at 9 bases. Per the germline V gene, CDR1 is SEHNR and CDR2 is FQNEAQ (reference sequence). Trimming at V came to 3 bases and at J to 9 bases, leaving 9 bases not matched to a gene. CDR3 length: 15 amino acids. The CDR3 loop reads CASSLVAGGRVEQFF. The CDR3 DNA reads TGTGCCAGCAGCTTGGTGGCGGGGGGGCGGGTTGAGCAGTTCTTC.

The chain combines TRBV27 with TRBJ1-3; 9 nucleotides line up with TRBD1. The CDR3 covers 14 residues. V trimming: 6 bases; J trimming: 2 bases; junction bases outside the gene matches: 2. The germline gives CDR1 MNHEY, CDR2 SMNVEV (reference sequence). CDR3 nucleotides: TGTGCCAGCAGGGGACAGGGAACTGGAAACACCATATATTTT. This gives the protein CASRGQGTGNTIYF.

The gene calls are TRBV28 and TRBJ2-5; D might be TRBD1 (6 bases). This CDR3 contains 15 residues. Germline CDR1 MDHEN, CDR2 SYDVKM. Between the trimmed V and J ends, which lost 2 bases and 0 bases, there was a span of 10 bases. DNA for the CDR3: TGTGCCAGCAGTTTACCAGGGGTGGACCAAGAGACCCAGTACTTC. This translates into CASSLPGVDQETQYF.

Here the CDR3 reads CASRRLETQYF. CDR3 nucleotide sequence: TGTGCCAGCAGGAGGTTGGAGACCCAGTACTTC. The chain joins TRBV25-1 to TRBJ2-5; D call uncertain. The length of the CDR3 is 11 residues. The V end was cut by 6 bases, the J end by 5 bases, with 7 bases between. The germline V gene encodes CDR1 MGHDK and CDR2 SYGVNS.

This chain uses TRBV5-1 with TRBJ1-1; no reliable D call. V gave up 4 bases and J gave up 8 bases, with 18 bases separating them. CDR1 is SGHRS and CDR2 is YFSETQ in the germline V gene. There are 14 residues in the CDR3. CDR3 in amino acids: CASSPDPGTGEAFF. The CDR3 nucleotides are TGCGCCAGCAGCCCAGACCCAGGAACGGGGGAAGCTTTCTTT.